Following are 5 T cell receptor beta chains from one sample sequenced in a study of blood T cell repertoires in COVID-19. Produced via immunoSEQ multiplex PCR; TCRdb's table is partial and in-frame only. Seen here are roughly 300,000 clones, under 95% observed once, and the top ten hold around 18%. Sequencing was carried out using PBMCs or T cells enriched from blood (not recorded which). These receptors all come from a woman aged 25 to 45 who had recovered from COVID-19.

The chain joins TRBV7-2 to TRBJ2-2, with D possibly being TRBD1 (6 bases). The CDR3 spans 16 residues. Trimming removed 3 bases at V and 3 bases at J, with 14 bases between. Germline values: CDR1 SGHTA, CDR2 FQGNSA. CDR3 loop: CASSFAGVGYTGELFF. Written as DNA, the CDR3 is TGTGCCAGCAGCTTTGCAGGGGTTGGCTACACCGGGGAGCTGTTTTTT.

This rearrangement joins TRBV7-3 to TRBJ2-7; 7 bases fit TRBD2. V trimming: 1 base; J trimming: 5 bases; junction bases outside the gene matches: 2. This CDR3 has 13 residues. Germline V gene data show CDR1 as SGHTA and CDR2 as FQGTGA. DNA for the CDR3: TGTGCCAGCAGCTTAAAGGGAGGGGACGAGCAGTACTTC. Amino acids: CASSLKGGDEQYF.

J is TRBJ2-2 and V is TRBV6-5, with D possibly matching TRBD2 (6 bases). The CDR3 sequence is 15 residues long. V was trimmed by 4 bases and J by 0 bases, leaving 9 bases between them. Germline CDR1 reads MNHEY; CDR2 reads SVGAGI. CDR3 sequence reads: CASSSEGSNTGELFF. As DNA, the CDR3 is TGTGCCAGCAGTTCGGAGGGGTCGAACACCGGGGAGCTGTTTTTT.

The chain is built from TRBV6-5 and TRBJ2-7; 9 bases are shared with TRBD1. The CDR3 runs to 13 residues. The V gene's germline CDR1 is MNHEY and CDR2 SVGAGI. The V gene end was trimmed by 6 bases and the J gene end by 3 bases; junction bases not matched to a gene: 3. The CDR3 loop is CASRSTGGYEQYF. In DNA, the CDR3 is TGTGCCAGCAGGTCGACAGGGGGCTACGAGCAGTACTTC.

Here the CDR3 reads CASSLPGLAGARAKNIQYF. In DNA form, the CDR3 reads TGCGCCAGCAGCTTGCCGGGACTAGCGGGGGCTAGAGCCAAAAACATTCAGTACTTC. V and J are TRBV5-1 and TRBJ2-4, with 14 bases identical to TRBD2. J was trimmed by 0 bases and V by 1 base; bases with no gene match: 6. The CDR3 is 19 amino acids. Looked up from germline, CDR1 is SGHRS and CDR2 is YFSETQ.